These T cell receptor beta chains were read from a single sample in a study of human T cells and chemical hapten exposure. TCRdb reanalysed the RACE reads using MiXCR and keeps one entry per CDR3 protein. The sample holds 180,000 or so distinct CDR3 sequences, more than 12% seen once. The sample in question was whole blood, obtained in connection with sensitization to the hapten diphenylcyclopropenone (DPC). These receptor sequences come from a woman in her 30s with alopecia areata. Some clones in this sample may be carry-over from other donors' samples. Both conserved end residues are part of each CDR3. The D gene is left open where the match is weak. Some rows mark clone size as missing; the rest say once, few, many or name a class of expanded clone.

v_gene	j_gene	d_gene	abundance	CDR3aa	CDR3nt
TRBV15	TRBJ1-4	NA	NA	CATSRGVVTNEKLFF	TGTGCCACCAGCAGGGGGGTGGTGACTAATGAAAAACTGTTTTTT
TRBV28	TRBJ1-6	TRBD1	few	CASSDRGASPLHF	TGTGCCAGCAGCGACAGGGGAGCGTCACCCCTCCACTTT
TRBV28	TRBJ2-1	TRBD2	NA	CASHLAGNYNEQFF	TGTGCCAGCCACCTAGCGGGAAACTACAATGAGCAGTTCTTC
TRBV10-3	TRBJ2-1	NA	NA	CAISAPGTYYNEQFF	TGTGCCATCAGTGCCCCGGGGACGTACTACAATGAGCAGTTCTTC
TRBV7-3	TRBJ1-6	NA	NA	CASSLGTESSPLHF	TGTGCCAGCAGCTTGGGGACGGAATCATCACCCCTCCACTTT
TRBV20-1	TRBJ1-5	NA	few	CSASDRNQPQHF	TGCAGTGCTAGTGACCGCAATCAGCCCCAGCATTTT
TRBV6-1	TRBJ1-2	NA	NA	CATVVGGGYGYTF	TGTGCCACCGTCGTAGGGGGTGGCTATGGCTACACCTTC
TRBV2	TRBJ2-6	NA	few	CASTGRAGANVLTF	TGTGCCAGCACTGGGCGGGCTGGGGCCAACGTCCTGACTTTC
TRBV5-1	TRBJ2-1	TRBD1	few	CASSGGVYEQFF	TGCGCCAGCTCAGGGGGCGTCTATGAGCAGTTCTTC
TRBV11-3	TRBJ2-5	NA	many	CASRGTQETQYF	TGTGCCAGCAGGGGAACCCAAGAGACCCAGTACTTC
TRBV7-8	TRBJ1-6	NA	NA	CASSSGGGTVYSPLHF	TGTGCCAGCAGCTCCGGAGGGGGAACGGTATATTCACCCCTCCACTTT
TRBV2	TRBJ1-5	NA	few	CASSVATEDQPQHF	TGTGCCAGCAGTGTCGCGACCGAGGATCAGCCCCAGCATTTT
TRBV12-3/TRBV12-4	TRBJ1-5	NA	NA	CASSVALGPQHF	TGTGCCAGCAGTGTAGCCCTGGGGCCCCAGCATTTT
TRBV7-6	TRBJ2-1	TRBD1	few	CASSKYRGPSYNEQFF	TGTGCCAGCAGCAAATACAGGGGGCCATCCTACAATGAGCAGTTCTTC
TRBV28	TRBJ1-5	NA	few	CASSSLIKDQPQHF	TGTGCCAGCAGTTCTCTTATAAAGGATCAGCCCCAGCATTTT
TRBV5-1	TRBJ2-3	NA	NA	CASSLTGKEVDTQYF	TGCGCCAGCAGCTTGACAGGCAAAGAGGTCGATACGCAGTATTTT
TRBV12-3/TRBV12-4	TRBJ2-3	TRBD2	many	CASSPQLAGATTQYF	TGTGCCAGCAGTCCCCAACTAGCGGGGGCCACTACGCAGTATTTT
TRBV28	TRBJ2-3	NA	NA	CAITSGESTDTQYF	TGTGCCATCACATCGGGGGAGAGCACAGATACGCAGTATTTT
TRBV28	TRBJ2-3	NA	NA	CASSLPGRSTDTQYF	TGTGCCAGCAGTCTTCCGGGACGGAGCACAGATACGCAGTATTTT
TRBV29-1	TRBJ1-1	NA	few	CSVGEVSGRWHTEAFF	TGCAGCGTCGGGGAAGTTTCAGGGCGGTGGCACACTGAAGCTTTCTTT
TRBV7-8	TRBJ2-3	TRBD2	NA	CASSGTSGRKDTQYF	TGTGCCAGCTCCGGGACTAGCGGACGTAAAGATACGCAGTATTTT
TRBV6-6	TRBJ2-2	NA	NA	CASSIRAEDTGELFF	TGTGCCAGCAGTATTCGGGCCGAGGACACCGGGGAGCTGTTTTTT
TRBV4-3	TRBJ2-7	NA	few	CASSQDSQGYSYEQYF	TGCGCCAGCAGCCAAGATTCGCAGGGCTACTCCTACGAGCAGTACTTC
TRBV4-3	TRBJ2-3	NA	few	CASSQYFGGLRDTQYF	TGCGCCAGCAGCCAATATTTTGGGGGGCTCAGGGATACGCAGTATTTT
TRBV3-1	TRBJ2-7	NA	many	CASSQDAASYEQYF	TGTGCCAGCAGCCAAGACGCAGCCTCCTACGAGCAGTACTTC
TRBV5-6	TRBJ1-2	TRBD1	few	CASSLWGTGLWGYTF	TGTGCCAGCAGCTTGTGGGGGACAGGGCTTTGGGGCTACACCTTC
TRBV10-3	TRBJ2-1	TRBD2	few	CAISDSGRPHNEQFF	TGTGCCATCAGTGATAGCGGGAGGCCCCACAATGAGCAGTTCTTC
TRBV6-6	TRBJ1-6	TRBD1	NA	CASSYRARQGAVSPLHF	TGTGCCAGCAGTTACCGGGCTAGACAGGGCGCAGTATCACCCCTCCACTTT
TRBV7-2	TRBJ1-1	NA	few	CASSFARDTEAFF	TGTGCCAGCAGCTTTGCCAGGGACACTGAAGCTTTCTTT
TRBV28	TRBJ1-6	TRBD1	few	CASRISQGGNSPLHF	TGTGCCAGCAGGATATCCCAGGGGGGCAATTCACCCCTCCACTTT
TRBV18	TRBJ1-4	NA	few	CASSPTPGDEKLFF	TGTGCCAGCTCGCCTACACCGGGGGATGAAAAACTGTTTTTT
TRBV3-1	TRBJ1-6	NA	many	CASSQDRGPGSPLHF	TGTGCCAGCAGCCAAGATCGGGGTCCGGGGTCACCCCTCCACTTT
TRBV28	TRBJ1-4	NA	few	CASSFLRGATNEKLFF	TGTGCCAGCAGTTTTCTTCGGGGTGCAACTAATGAAAAACTGTTTTTT
TRBV6-2/TRBV6-3	TRBJ1-1	NA	few	CASRRARNTEAFF	TGTGCCAGCCGAAGAGCCCGTAACACTGAAGCTTTCTTT
TRBV5-1	TRBJ1-5	NA	many	CASSLGEGDSNQPQHF	TGCGCCAGCAGCTTGGGTGAAGGTGATAGCAATCAGCCCCAGCATTTT
TRBV6-2/TRBV6-3	TRBJ1-5	TRBD1	NA	CASSRRGASNQPQHF	TGTGCCAGCAGCCGCAGGGGGGCTTCCAATCAGCCCCAGCATTTT
TRBV6-5	TRBJ2-3	TRBD2	many	CASSYGSSGGAGADTQYF	TGTGCCAGCAGTTACGGGTCTAGCGGGGGGGCTGGAGCAGATACGCAGTATTTT
TRBV7-2	TRBJ2-1	NA	NA	CASSARQVYNEQFF	TGTGCCAGCAGCGCGCGACAGGTCTACAATGAGCAGTTCTTC
TRBV28	TRBJ1-4	TRBD1	NA	CASSSDRGTNEKLFF	TGTGCCAGCAGTTCCGACAGGGGAACTAATGAAAAACTGTTTTTT
TRBV6-2/TRBV6-3	TRBJ2-5	NA	few	CASTAVQETQYF	TGTGCCAGCACCGCAGTCCAAGAGACCCAGTACTTC
TRBV20-1	TRBJ2-1	NA	many	CSARDFRPPSYNEQFF	TGCAGTGCTAGAGATTTTAGACCGCCATCCTACAATGAGCAGTTCTTC
TRBV7-9	TRBJ1-3	NA	many	CASSPTGPRNTIYF	TGTGCCAGCAGCCCGACAGGCCCGCGGAACACCATATATTTT
TRBV29-1	TRBJ2-5	TRBD2	NA	CSVVLAFETQYF	TGCAGCGTTGTACTAGCGTTTGAGACCCAGTACTTC
TRBV6-6	TRBJ2-7	TRBD1	NA	CASTIRQGIYEQYF	TGTGCCAGCACCATCCGACAGGGAATCTACGAGCAGTACTTC
TRBV29-1	TRBJ1-1	NA	many	CSARGLWYQAFF	TGCAGCGCCCGTGGGTTATGGTACCAAGCTTTCTTT
TRBV28	TRBJ2-7	TRBD2	many	CASSLVAGNYEQYF	TGTGCCAGCAGTTTAGTAGCGGGAAACTACGAGCAGTACTTC
TRBV9	TRBJ2-2	NA	few	CASSSRGGWDTGELFF	TGTGCCAGCAGCTCCCGGGGCGGGTGGGACACCGGGGAGCTGTTTTTT
TRBV5-4	TRBJ2-2	NA	NA	CASSSEGRVGELFF	TGTGCCAGCAGCTCGGAGGGTCGAGTCGGGGAGCTGTTTTTT
TRBV11-2	TRBJ2-1	TRBD2	few	CASSYGTSGRTDNEQFF	TGTGCCAGCAGCTACGGGACTAGCGGGAGAACTGACAATGAGCAGTTCTTC
TRBV7-3	TRBJ1-1	NA	NA	CVSSLSRDTEAFF	TGTGTCAGCAGCTTAAGTAGGGACACTGAAGCTTTCTTT
TRBV11-1	TRBJ2-1	TRBD2	NA	CASSQNPGLSLANEQFF	TGTGCCAGCAGTCAAAACCCGGGACTAAGCCTCGCCAATGAGCAGTTCTTC